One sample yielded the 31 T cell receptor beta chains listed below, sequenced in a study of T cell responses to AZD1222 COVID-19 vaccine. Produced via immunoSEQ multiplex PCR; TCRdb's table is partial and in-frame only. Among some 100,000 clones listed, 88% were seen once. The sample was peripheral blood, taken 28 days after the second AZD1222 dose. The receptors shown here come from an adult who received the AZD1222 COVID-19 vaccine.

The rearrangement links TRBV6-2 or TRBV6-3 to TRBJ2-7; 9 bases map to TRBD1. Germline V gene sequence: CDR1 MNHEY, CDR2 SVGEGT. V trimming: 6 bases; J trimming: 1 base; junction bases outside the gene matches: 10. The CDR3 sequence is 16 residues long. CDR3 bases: TGTGCCAGCAGCTCCGGGACAGGGAGGGTATCCTACGAGCAGTACTTC. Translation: CASSSGTGRVSYEQYF.

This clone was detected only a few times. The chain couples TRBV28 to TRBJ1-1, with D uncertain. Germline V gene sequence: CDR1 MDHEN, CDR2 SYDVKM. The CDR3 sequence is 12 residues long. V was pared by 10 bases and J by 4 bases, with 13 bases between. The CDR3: CATTMETTEAFF. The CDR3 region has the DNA TGTGCCACCACCATGGAGACCACTGAAGCTTTCTTT.

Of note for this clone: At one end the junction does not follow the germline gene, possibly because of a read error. CDR3 coding DNA: TGTGCCAGCAGTGAACCCGAGGACAGGGGCCCCTTTCTCTTC. This translates into CASSEPEDRGPFLF. This chain connects TRBV25-1 to TRBJ1-2; 9 bases agree with TRBD1. This CDR3 has 14 amino acids. Looked up from germline, CDR1 is MGHDK and CDR2 is SYGVNS.

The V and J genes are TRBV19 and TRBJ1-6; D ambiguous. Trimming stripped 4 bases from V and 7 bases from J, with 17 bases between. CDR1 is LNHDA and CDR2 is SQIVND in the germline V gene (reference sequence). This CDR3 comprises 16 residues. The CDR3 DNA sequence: TGTGCCAGTAGTACCCCCCGGGGTTTACGGAATTCACCCCTCCACTTT. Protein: CASSTPRGLRNSPLHF.

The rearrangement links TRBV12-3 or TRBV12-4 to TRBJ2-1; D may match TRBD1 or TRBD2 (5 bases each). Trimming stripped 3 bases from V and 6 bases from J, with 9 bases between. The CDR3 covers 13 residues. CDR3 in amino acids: CASSFGTVNEQFF. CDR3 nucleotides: TGTGCCAGCAGTTTCGGGACGGTCAATGAGCAGTTCTTC.

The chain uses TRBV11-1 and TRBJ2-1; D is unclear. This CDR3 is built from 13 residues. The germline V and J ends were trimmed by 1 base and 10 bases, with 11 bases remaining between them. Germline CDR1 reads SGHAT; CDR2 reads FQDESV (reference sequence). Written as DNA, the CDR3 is TGTGCCAGCAGCTTAGACTTTCGGGCAGAGCAGTTCTTC. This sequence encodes CASSLDFRAEQFF.

CDR3: CASSTGIQPQHF. The CDR3 nucleotides are TGTGCCAGCAGTACAGGGATACAGCCCCAGCATTTT. The genes are TRBV25-1 and TRBJ1-5, with D possibly TRBD1 on 6 matching bases. Germline CDR1 is MGHDK and CDR2 is SYGVNS. With 5 bases removed from V and 7 bases from J, the gap between germline ends came to 9 bases. There are 12 residues in the CDR3.

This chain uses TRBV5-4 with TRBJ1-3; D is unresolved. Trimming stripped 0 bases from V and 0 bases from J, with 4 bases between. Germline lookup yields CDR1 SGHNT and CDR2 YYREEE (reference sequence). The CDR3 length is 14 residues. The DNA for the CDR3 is TGTGCCAGCAGCTTGGAGAGCTCTGGAAACACCATATATTTT. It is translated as CASSLESSGNTIYF.

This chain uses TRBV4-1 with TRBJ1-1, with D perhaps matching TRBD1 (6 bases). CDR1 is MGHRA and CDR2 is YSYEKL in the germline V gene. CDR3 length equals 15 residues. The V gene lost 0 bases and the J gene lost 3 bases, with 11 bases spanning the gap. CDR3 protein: CASSQDQQGDTEAFF. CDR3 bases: TGCGCCAGCAGCCAAGATCAACAGGGCGACACTGAAGCTTTCTTT.

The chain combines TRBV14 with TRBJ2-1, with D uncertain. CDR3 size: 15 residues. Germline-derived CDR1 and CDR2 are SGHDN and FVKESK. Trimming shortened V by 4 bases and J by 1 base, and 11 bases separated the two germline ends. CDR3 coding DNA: TGTGCCAGCAGCCCTGTCTTTGCGTCCTACAATGAGCAGTTCTTC. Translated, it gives CASSPVFASYNEQFF.

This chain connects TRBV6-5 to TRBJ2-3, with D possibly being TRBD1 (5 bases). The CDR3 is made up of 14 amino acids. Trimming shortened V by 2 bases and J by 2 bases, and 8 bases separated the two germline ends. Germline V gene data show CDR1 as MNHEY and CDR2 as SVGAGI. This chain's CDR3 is CASSYARDTDTQYF. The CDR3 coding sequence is TGTGCCAGCAGTTACGCCAGGGACACAGATACGCAGTATTTT.

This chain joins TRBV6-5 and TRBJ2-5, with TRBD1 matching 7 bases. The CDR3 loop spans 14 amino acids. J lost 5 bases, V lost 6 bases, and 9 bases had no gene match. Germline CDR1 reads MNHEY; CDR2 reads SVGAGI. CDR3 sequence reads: CASRSTGVWETQYF. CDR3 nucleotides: TGTGCCAGCAGGTCAACAGGGGTCTGGGAGACCCAGTACTTC.

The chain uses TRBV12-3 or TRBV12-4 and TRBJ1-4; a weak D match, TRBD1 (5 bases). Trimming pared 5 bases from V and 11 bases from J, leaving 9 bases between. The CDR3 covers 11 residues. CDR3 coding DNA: TGTGCCAGCAGTCCAGGGTGGAAACTGTTTTTT. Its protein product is CASSPGWKLFF.

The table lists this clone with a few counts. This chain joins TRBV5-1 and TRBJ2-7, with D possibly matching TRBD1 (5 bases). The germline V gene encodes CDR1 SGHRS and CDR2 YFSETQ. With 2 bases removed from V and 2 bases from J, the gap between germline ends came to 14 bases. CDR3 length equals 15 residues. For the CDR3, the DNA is TGCGCCAGCAGCTTTCGACAGCATCCGACCTACGAGCAGTACTTC. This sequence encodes CASSFRQHPTYEQYF.

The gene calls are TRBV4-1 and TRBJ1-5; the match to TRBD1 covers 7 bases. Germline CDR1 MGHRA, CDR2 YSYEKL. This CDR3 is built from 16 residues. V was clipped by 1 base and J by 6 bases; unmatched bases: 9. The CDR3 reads CASSQVPQGPGQPQHF. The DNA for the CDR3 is TGCGCCAGCAGCCAAGTTCCACAGGGGCCGGGTCAGCCCCAGCATTTT.

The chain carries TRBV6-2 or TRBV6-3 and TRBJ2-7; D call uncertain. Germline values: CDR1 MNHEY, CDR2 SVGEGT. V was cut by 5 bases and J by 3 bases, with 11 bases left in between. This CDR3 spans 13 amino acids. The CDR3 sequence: CASSLTESYEQYF. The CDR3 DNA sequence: TGTGCCAGCAGTCTGACGGAAAGCTACGAGCAGTACTTC.

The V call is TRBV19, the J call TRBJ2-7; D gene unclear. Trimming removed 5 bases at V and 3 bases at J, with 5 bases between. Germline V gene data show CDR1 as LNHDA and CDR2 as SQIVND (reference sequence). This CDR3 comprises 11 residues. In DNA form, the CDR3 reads TGTGCCAGTAGTCCGGGCTACGAGCAGTACTTC. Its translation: CASSPGYEQYF.

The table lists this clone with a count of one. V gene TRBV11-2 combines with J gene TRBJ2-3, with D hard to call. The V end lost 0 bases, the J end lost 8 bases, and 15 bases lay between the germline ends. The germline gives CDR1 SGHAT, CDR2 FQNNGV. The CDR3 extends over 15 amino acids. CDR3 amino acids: CASSLDGGFLSTQYF. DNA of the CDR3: TGTGCCAGCAGCTTAGACGGTGGTTTTCTCTCTACGCAGTATTTT.

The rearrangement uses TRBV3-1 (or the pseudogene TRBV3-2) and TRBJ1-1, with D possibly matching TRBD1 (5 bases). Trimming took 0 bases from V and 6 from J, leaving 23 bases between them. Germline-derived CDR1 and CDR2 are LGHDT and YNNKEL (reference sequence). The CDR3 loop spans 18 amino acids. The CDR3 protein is CASSQDNTFGGVVPEAFF. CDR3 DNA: TGTGCCAGCAGCCAAGATAATACGTTCGGGGGAGTAGTGCCTGAAGCTTTCTTT.

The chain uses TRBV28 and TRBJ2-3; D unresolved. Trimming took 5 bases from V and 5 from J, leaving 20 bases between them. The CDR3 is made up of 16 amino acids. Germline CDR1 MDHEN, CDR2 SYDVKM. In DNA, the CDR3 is TGTGCCAGCAGTAGGCTTGGCGGCAATTCGGGAGATACGCAGTATTTT. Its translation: CASSRLGGNSGDTQYF.

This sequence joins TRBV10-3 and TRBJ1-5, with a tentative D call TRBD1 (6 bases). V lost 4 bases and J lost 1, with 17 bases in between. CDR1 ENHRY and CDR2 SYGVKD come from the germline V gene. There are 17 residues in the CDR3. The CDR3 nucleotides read TGTGCCATCAGTGGAACGTCAACCAGGGGAAGCAATCAGCCCCAGCATTTT. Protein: CAISGTSTRGSNQPQHF.

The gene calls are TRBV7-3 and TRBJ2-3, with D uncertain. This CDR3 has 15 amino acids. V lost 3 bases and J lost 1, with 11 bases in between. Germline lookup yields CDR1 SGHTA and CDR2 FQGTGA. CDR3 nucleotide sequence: TGTGCCAGCAGCTTGGATGTGTCGGGCACAGATACGCAGTATTTT. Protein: CASSLDVSGTDTQYF.

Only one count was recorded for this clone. For the CDR3, the DNA is TGTGCCAGCAGACCGGACAGTTATTCCACAGATACGCAGTATTTT. Translated: CASRPDSYSTDTQYF. This chain connects TRBV27 to TRBJ2-3, with D perhaps TRBD1 (6 bases). The CDR3 totals 15 residues. Trimming shortened V by 6 bases and J by 2 bases, and 15 bases separated the two germline ends. In germline, CDR1 is MNHEY, CDR2 SMNVEV (reference sequence).

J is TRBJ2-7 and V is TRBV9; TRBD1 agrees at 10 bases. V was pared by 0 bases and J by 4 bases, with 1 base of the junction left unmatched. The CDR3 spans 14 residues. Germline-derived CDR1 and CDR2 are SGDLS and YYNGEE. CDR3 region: CASSVAGQGYEQYF. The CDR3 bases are TGTGCCAGCAGCGTAGCGGGACAGGGGTACGAGCAGTACTTC.

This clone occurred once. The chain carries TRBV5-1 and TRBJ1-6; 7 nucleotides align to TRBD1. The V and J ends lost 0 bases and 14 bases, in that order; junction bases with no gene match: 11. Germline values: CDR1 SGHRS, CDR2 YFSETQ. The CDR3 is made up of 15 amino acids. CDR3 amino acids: CASSLAGTDREALHF. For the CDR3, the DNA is TGCGCCAGCAGCTTGGCTGGGACAGATAGGGAAGCCCTCCACTTT. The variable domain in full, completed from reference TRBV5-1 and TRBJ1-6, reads KAGVTQTPRYLIKTRGQQVTLSCSPISGHRSVSWYQQTPGQGLQFLFEYFSETQRNKGNFPGRFSGRQFSNSRSEMNVSTLELGDSALYLCASSLAGTDREALHFGNGTRLTVT.

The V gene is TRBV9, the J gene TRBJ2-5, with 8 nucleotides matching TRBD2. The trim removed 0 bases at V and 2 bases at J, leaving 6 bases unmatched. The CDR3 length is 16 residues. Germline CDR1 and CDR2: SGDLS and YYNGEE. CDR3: CASSVGRGGSQETQYF. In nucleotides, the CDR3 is TGTGCCAGCAGCGTAGGTCGCGGGGGGTCACAAGAGACCCAGTACTTC.

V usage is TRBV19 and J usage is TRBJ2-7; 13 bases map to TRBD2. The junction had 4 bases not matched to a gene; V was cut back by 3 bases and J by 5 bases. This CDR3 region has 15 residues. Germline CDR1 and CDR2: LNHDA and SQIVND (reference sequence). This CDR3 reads CASSIRLAGGNEQYF. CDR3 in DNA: TGTGCCAGTAGTATCAGACTAGCGGGAGGAAACGAGCAGTACTTC.

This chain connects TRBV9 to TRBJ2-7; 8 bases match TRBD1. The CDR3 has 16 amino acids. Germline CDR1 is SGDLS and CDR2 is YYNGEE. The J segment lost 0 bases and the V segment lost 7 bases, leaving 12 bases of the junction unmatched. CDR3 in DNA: TGTGCCAGCTTCGACAGGGGCAGCGGACCCTCCTACGAGCAGTACTTC. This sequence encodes CASFDRGSGPSYEQYF. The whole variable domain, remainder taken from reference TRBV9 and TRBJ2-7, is DSGVTQTPKHLITATGQRVTLRCSPRSGDLSVYWYQQSLDQGLQFLIQYYNGEERAKGNILERFSAQQFPDLHSELNLSSLELGDSALYFCASFDRGSGPSYEQYFGPGTRLTVT.

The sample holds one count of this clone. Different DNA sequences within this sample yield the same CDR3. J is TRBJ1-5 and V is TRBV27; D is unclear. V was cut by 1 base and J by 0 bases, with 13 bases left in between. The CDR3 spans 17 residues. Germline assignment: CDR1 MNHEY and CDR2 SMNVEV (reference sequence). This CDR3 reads CASSLYPPSGSNQPQHF. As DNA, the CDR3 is TGTGCCAGCAGTTTATACCCTCCCTCGGGTAGCAATCAGCCCCAGCATTTT.

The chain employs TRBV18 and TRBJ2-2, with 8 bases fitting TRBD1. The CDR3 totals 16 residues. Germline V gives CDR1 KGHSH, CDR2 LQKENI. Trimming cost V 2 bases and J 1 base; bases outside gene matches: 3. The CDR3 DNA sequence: TGTGCCAGCTCACCATTAGACAGGGGGAACACCGGGGAGCTGTTTTTT. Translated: CASSPLDRGNTGELFF.

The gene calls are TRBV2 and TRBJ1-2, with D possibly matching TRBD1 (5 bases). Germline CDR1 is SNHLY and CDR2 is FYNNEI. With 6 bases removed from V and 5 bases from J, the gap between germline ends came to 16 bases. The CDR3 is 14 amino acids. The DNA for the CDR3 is TGTGCCAGCAGGGAGCAGGGCCCTTCTTATGGCTACACCTTC. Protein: CASREQGPSYGYTF.